This T cell receptor beta chain was profiled in a study of T cells in women clearing cervical HPV infection. Study at large: Cases were women with histologically confirmed HPV16-related CIN3 or worse, including a couple of invasive cancers. Case blood was drawn a median roughly 150 days after lesion detection. Controls gave blood once infection was undetectable; cases at lesion identification.

With V trimmed by 4 bases and J by 0 bases, 10 bases remained unmatched. This CDR3 is built from 17 residues. Germline CDR1 reads ENHRY; CDR2 reads SYGVKD. Sequencing was performed with immunoSEQ multiplex PCR; in TCRdb, only in-frame clones are kept and a portion is missing. The listing contains about 20,000 clones. A remark on this clone: Read coverage stops 3 residues before the CDR3 terminus; the germline J gene supplies the remainder.

The chain employs TRBV10-3 and TRBJ2-7; 9 bases are a match to TRBD1. The sample was blood buffy coat. The receptor's source is a woman between 18 and 69 years old with a cervical HPV16 infection that either progressed to CIN3+ or cleared (not recorded which). CDR3 sequence reads: CAISGGQGQASSYEQYF. The sequenced part of the CDR3 DNA is TGTGCCATCAGTGGGGGACAGGGACAGGCAAGCTCCTACGAG.